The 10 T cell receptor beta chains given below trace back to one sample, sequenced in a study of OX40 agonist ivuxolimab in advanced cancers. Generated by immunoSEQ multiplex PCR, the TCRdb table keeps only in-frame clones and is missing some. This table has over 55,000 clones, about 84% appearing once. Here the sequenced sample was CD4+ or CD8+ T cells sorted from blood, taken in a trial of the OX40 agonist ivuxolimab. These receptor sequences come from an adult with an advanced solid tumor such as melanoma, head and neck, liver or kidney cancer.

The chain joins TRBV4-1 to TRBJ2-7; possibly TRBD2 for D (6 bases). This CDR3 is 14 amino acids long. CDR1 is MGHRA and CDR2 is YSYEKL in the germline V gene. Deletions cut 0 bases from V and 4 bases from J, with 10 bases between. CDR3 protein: CASSQDTGVYEQYF. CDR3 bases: TGCGCCAGCAGCCAAGATACGGGAGTTTACGAGCAGTACTTC.

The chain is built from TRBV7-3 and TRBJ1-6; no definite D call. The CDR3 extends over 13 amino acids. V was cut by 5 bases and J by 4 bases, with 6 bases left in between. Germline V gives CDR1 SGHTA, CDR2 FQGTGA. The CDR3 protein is CASSADYNSPLHF. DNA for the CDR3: TGTGCCAGCAGCGCCGATTATAATTCACCCCTCCACTTT.

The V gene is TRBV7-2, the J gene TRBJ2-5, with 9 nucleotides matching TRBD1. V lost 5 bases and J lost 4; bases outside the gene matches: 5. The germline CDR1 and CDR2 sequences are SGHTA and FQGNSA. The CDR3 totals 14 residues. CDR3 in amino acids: CASSPETGGETQYF. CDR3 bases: TGTGCCAGCAGCCCCGAGACAGGGGGAGAGACCCAGTACTTC. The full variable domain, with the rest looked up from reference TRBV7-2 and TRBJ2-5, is GAGVSQSPSNKVTEKGKDVELRCDPISGHTALYWYRQSLGQGLEFLIYFQGNSAPDKSGLPSDRFSAERTGGSVSTLTIQRTQQEDSAVYLCASSPETGGETQYFGPGTRLLVL.

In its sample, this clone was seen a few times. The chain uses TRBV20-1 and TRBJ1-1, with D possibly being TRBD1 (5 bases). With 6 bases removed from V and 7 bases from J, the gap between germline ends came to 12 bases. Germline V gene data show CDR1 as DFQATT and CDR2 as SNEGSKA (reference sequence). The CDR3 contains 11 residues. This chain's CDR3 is CSAGQGYEAFF. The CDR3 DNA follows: TGCAGTGCCGGTCAGGGTTATGAAGCTTTCTTT.

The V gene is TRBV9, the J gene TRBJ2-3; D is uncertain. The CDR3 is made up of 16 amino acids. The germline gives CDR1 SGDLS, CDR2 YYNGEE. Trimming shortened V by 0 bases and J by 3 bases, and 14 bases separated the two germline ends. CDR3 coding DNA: TGTGCCAGCAGCGTAGCAGTACTCTTTAGGACAGATACGCAGTATTTT. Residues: CASSVAVLFRTDTQYF.

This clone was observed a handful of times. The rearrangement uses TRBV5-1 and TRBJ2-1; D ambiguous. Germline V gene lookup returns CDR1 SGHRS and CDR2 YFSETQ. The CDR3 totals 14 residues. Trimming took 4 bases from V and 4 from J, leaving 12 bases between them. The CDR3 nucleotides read TGCGCCAGCAGCCCCCTAGGGCCTTACAATGAGCAGTTCTTC. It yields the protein CASSPLGPYNEQFF. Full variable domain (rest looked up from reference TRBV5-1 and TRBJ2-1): KAGVTQTPRYLIKTRGQQVTLSCSPISGHRSVSWYQQTPGQGLQFLFEYFSETQRNKGNFPGRFSGRQFSNSRSEMNVSTLELGDSALYLCASSPLGPYNEQFFGPGTRLTVL.

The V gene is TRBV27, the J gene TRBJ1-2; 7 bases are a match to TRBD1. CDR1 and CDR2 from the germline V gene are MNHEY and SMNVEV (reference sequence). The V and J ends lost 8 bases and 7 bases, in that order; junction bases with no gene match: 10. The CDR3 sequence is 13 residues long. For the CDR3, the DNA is TGTGCCAGCCGACAGGGTGGAGCGGGTGGCTACACCTTC. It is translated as CASRQGGAGGYTF.

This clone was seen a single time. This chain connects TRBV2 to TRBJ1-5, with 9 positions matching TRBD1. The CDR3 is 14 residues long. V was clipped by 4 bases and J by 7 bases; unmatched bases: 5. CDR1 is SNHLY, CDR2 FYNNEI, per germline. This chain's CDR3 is CASSVDRGEQPQHF. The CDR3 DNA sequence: TGTGCCAGCAGTGTAGACAGGGGGGAACAGCCCCAGCATTTT.

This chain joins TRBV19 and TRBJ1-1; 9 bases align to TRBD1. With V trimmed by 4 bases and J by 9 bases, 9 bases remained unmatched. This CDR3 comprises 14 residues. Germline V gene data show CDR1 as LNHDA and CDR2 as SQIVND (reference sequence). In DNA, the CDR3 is TGTGCCAGTAGTACGCAACAGGGGGCAGGTCAAGCTTTCTTT. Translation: CASSTQQGAGQAFF.

CDR3 DNA sequence: TGTGCCAGCAGCTTAGGACACGGCTCCTACGAGCAGTACTTC. This encodes CASSLGHGSYEQYF. J is TRBJ2-7 and V is TRBV7-8; D unclear. The V end was cut by 1 base, the J end by 0 bases, with 7 bases between. This CDR3 contains 14 residues. CDR1 is SGHVS, CDR2 FQNEAQ, per germline.